These T cell receptor beta chains were read from a single sample in a study of beta chain features in type 1 diabetes. TCRdb's table, derived via immunoSEQ multiplex PCR, lists solely in-frame clones and lacks some. The repertoire includes some 900,000 clones, roughly 16% of them detected once, and 0.023% sits in the top ten. What was sequenced was naive CD4+ T cells from blood. The receptors here all came from a woman under 30 in good health. Both conserved end residues are part of each CDR3. Each record gives: V gene, D gene, clone size, J gene, CDR3 protein, CDR3 DNA. A D gene is named only where the DNA matches it firmly. Rows may omit the clone size; those that give it use once, few, many or a size class.

>TRBV7-2|NA|few|TRBJ2-2
CASSLILNTGELFF
TGTGCCAGCAGCTTAATTCTGAACACCGGGGAGCTGTTTTTT
>TRBV11-2|NA|few|TRBJ2-5
CASSLGGGTQYF
TGTGCCAGCAGCTTAGGTGGGGGGACCCAGTACTTC
>TRBV7-2|NA|NA|TRBJ1-1
CASSLVGPANTEAFF
TGTGCCAGCAGCTTAGTGGGGCCAGCGAACACTGAAGCTTTCTTT
>TRBV18|TRBD1|NA|TRBJ1-2
CASSLRTGEYGYTF
TGTGCCAGCTCACTACGGACAGGAGAATATGGCTACACCTTC
>TRBV18|NA|NA|TRBJ2-3
CASSPNFQRTDTQYF
TGTGCCAGCTCACCAAATTTTCAGCGAACAGATACGCAGTATTTT
>TRBV7-9|NA|NA|TRBJ1-4
CASSLDIGAREKLFF
TGTGCCAGCAGCTTAGATATTGGGGCGAGGGAAAAACTGTTTTTT
>TRBV6-5|NA|NA|TRBJ1-4
CASSYRRDPNEKLFF
TGTGCCAGCAGTTACCGTAGGGACCCTAATGAAAAACTGTTTTTT
>TRBV9|NA|NA|TRBJ2-6
CASGRPGANVLTF
TGTGCCAGCGGCCGGCCTGGGGCCAACGTCCTGACTTTC
>TRBV29-1|TRBD2|few|TRBJ2-2
CSVEVRGLASTGELFF
TGCAGCGTTGAAGTCCGGGGACTAGCGAGCACCGGGGAGCTGTTTTTT
>TRBV15|TRBD1|few|TRBJ2-7
CATSRGAGQASYEQYF
TGTGCCACCAGCAGAGGGGCGGGACAGGCCTCCTACGAGCAGTACTTC
>TRBV11-2|NA|NA|TRBJ1-1
CASSLQGPRAFF
TGTGCCAGCAGCCTCCAAGGGCCCAGGGCTTTCTTT
>TRBV2|NA|few|TRBJ2-5
CASSETVQTVESLYF
TGTGCCAGCAGTGAAACAGTTCAGACAGTGGAGTCCCTGTACTTC
>TRBV7-2|TRBD2|NA|TRBJ2-7
CASSLEAGVYEQYF
TGTGCCAGCAGCTTAGAAGCGGGAGTGTACGAGCAGTACTTC
>TRBV20-1|NA|NA|TRBJ2-5
CSALRGETQYF
TGCAGTGCCCTGAGGGGAGAGACCCAGTACTTC
>TRBV5-4|NA|NA|TRBJ2-3
CASSPGPENPSTDTQYF
TGTGCCAGCAGCCCGGGGCCGGAAAACCCAAGCACAGATACGCAGTATTTT
>TRBV19|TRBD2|NA|TRBJ2-4
CASREQAGGKNIQYF
TGTGCCAGTAGAGAGCAGGCGGGGGGCAAAAACATTCAGTACTTC
>TRBV7-9|NA|NA|TRBJ2-1
CASSLLGTQNNEQFF
TGTGCCAGCAGCTTATTAGGGACACAAAACAATGAGCAGTTCTTC
>TRBV7-9|NA|few|TRBJ1-3
CASSLRTGGNTIYF
TGTGCCAGCAGCCTGAGGACCGGCGGAAACACCATATATTTT
>TRBV6-5|TRBD2|NA|TRBJ2-1
CASSYRSGGEQFF
TGTGCCAGCAGTTACCGTAGCGGGGGTGAGCAGTTCTTC
>TRBV27|NA|few|TRBJ2-1
CASTSLSGNEQFF
TGTGCCAGCACCAGTCTGAGTGGGAATGAGCAGTTCTTC
>TRBV18|NA|NA|TRBJ1-4
CASSPRVESAEKLFF
TGTGCCAGCTCACCGAGAGTCGAGTCGGCAGAAAAACTGTTTTTT
>TRBV6-5|TRBD2|NA|TRBJ2-1
CASSYLTSGSKGEQFF
TGTGCCAGCAGTTACCTCACTAGCGGGAGCAAGGGTGAGCAGTTCTTC
>TRBV11-2|NA|few|TRBJ1-2
CASSSLHGDVYGYTF
TGTGCCAGCAGCTCCCTCCACGGTGACGTATATGGCTACACCTTC
>TRBV5-6|NA|few|TRBJ2-1
CASSLNRGGSVHEQFF
TGTGCCAGCAGCTTAAACAGGGGCGGGAGTGTCCATGAGCAGTTCTTC
>TRBV9|TRBD1|few|TRBJ2-1
CASSVTGTVSYNEQFF
TGTGCCAGCAGCGTAACCGGGACAGTCTCCTACAATGAGCAGTTCTTC
>TRBV5-6|TRBD2|NA|TRBJ2-5
CASSLESSGRRQETQYF
TGTGCCAGCAGCTTGGAATCTAGCGGGAGACGACAAGAGACCCAGTACTTC
>TRBV11-2|NA|NA|TRBJ2-3
CASSLTGTTRDTQYF
TGTGCCAGCAGCTTAACGGGCACTACACGTGATACGCAGTATTTT